This T cell receptor (beta chain) was found in a study of T-cell memory formation after mild COVID-19. Study-wide results and limits: Pre-infection memory harbored some responding clones, suggesting cross-reactive memory joined. Mainly CM and EM harbored the contracting CD4+ clones; mainly EMRA harbored the CD8+ ones.

This clonotype was found a few times. Its target is unknown. Using its own MiXCR run on the 5' RACE reads, TCRdb lists one record per CDR3 protein. The data show 300,000 to 350,000 distinct CDR3 sequences, approximately 15% seen once. The sequence came from a young man who had mild COVID-19 (a few samples of this study predate the infection). Cell type and time point are not known. Sequencing input: PBMCs or a T cell subset sorted from them (not recorded which).

CDR3 in amino acids: CASGGADQPQHF. For the CDR3, the DNA is TGTGCCAGCGGCGGTGCGGATCAGCCCCAGCATTTT. The chain joins TRBV28 to TRBJ1-5; unclear D gene. CDR1 and CDR2 from the germline V gene are MDHEN and SYDVKM. This CDR3 comprises 12 residues. V was pared by 8 bases and J by 5 bases, with 10 bases between.